This T cell receptor (beta chain) was recorded in a study of shared clonotypes between healthy human individuals. Study outcomes and limitations: Only blood was sampled, and tissue TCR repertoires likely differ from blood ones. Clonotype sharing levels among donors were expected to vary with sequencing depth. Larger estimated richness was generally recorded for naive subsets relative to memory subsets.

Trimming removed 2 bases from V and 3 bases from J, with 7 bases in between. CDR3 length: 13 residues. Per germline, CDR1 MNHEY and CDR2 SVGAGI. Note on this clone: What it binds is not known. Other DNA sequences of this sample code for an identical CDR3.

Naive CD8 cells lacked CD45RO, underwent positive selection for CCR7 and left out terminally differentiated effector memory CD45RA+ cells. Assay execution proceeded at the deep level. The repertoire was sequenced with immunoSEQ multiplex PCR; TCRdb's copy has only in-frame clones and lacks some. The top ten hold about 1.7% of the sample, which has about 2.2 million clones, 80% to 95% seen once. Specimen: naive CD8+ T cells from PBMCs. The sequence was collected from a man aged 18 to 35 in good health. Some clones in this sample may be carry-over from other donors' samples. The chain employs TRBV6-5 and TRBJ2-5; possible D gene TRBD1, 6 bases. The CDR3 nucleotides are TGTGCCAGCAGTTACGCAGGGGAAGAGACCCAGTACTTC. This codes for CASSYAGEETQYF.